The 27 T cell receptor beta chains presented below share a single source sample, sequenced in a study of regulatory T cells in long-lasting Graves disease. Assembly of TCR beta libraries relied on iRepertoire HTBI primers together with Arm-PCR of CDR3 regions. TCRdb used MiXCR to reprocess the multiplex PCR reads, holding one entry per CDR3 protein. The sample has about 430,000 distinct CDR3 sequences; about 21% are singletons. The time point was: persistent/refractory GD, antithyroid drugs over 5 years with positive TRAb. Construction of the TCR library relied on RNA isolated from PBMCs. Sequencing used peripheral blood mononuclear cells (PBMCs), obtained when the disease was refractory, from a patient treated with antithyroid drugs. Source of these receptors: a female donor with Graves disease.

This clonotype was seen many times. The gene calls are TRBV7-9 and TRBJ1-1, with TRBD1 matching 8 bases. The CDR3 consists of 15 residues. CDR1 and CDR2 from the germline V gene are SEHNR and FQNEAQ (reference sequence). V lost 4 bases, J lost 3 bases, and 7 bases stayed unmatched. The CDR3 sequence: CASSYPDRVDTEAFF. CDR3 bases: TGTGCCAGCAGCTACCCGGACAGGGTCGACACTGAAGCTTTCTTT.

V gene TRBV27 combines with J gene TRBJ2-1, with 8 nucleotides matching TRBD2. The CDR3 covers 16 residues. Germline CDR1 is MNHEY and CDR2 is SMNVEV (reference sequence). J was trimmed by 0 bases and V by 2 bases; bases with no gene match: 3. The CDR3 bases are TGTGCCAGCAGTTTAGCTGGGACTAGCTCCTACAATGAGCAGTTCTTC. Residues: CASSLAGTSSYNEQFF.

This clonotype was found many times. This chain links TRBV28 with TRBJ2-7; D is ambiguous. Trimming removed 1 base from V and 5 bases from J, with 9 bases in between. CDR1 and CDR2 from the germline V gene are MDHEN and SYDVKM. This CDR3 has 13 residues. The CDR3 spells CASSLFGRHEQYF. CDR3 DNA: TGTGCCAGCAGTTTATTTGGCCGCCACGAGCAGTACTTC.

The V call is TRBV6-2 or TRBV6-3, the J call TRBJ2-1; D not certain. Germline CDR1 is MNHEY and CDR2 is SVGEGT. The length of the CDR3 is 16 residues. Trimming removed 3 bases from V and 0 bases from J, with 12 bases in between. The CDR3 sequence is CASSYQAYSSYNEQFF. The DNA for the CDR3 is TGTGCCAGCAGTTATCAGGCCTACAGCTCCTACAATGAGCAGTTCTTC.

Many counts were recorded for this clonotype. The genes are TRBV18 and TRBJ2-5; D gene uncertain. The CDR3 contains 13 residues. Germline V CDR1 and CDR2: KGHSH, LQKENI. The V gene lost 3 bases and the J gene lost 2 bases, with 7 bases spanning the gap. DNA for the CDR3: TGTGCCAGCTCACCGAATCCACAAGAGACCCAGTACTTC. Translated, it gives CASSPNPQETQYF.

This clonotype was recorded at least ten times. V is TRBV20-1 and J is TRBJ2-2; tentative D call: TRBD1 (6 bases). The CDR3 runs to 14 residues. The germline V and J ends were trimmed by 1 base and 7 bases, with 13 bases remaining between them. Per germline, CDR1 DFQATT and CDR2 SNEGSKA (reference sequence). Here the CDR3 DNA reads TGCAGTGCTAGAGCCCCGAGGGGGAGCGGGGAGCTGTTTTTT. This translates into CSARAPRGSGELFF.

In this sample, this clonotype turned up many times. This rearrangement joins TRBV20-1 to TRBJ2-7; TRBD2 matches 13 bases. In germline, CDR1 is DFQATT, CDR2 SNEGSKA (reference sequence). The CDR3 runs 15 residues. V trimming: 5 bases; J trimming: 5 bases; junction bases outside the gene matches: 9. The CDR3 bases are TGCAGTGCTCTCGGACTAGCGGGAGTTACCCACGAGCAGTACTTC. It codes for CSALGLAGVTHEQYF.

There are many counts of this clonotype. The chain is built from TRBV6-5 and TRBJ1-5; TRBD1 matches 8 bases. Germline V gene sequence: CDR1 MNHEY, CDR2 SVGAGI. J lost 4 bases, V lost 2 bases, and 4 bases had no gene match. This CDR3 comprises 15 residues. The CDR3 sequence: CASSYSQGANQPQHF. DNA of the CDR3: TGTGCCAGCAGTTACAGTCAGGGGGCTAATCAGCCCCAGCATTTT.

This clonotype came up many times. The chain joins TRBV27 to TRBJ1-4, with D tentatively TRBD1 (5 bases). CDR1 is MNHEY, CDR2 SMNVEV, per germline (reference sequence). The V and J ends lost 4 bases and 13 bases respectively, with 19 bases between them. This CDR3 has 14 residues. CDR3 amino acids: CASSSRDAFGGLFF. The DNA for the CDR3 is TGTGCCAGCAGTTCCCGAGACGCCTTTGGGGGACTGTTTTTT.

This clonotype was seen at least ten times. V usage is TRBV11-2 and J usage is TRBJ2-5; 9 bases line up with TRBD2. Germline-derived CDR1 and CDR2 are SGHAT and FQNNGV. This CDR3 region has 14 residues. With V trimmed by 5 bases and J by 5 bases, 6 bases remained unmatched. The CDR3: CASSPGTSIETQYF. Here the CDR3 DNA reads TGTGCCAGCAGCCCCGGGACTAGCATTGAGACCCAGTACTTC. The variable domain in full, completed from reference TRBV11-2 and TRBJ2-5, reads EAGVAQSPRYKIIEKRQSVAFWCNPISGHATLYWYQQILGQGPKLLIQFQNNGVVDDSQLPKDRFSAERLKGVDSTLKIQPAKLEDSAVYLCASSPGTSIETQYFGPGTRLLVL.

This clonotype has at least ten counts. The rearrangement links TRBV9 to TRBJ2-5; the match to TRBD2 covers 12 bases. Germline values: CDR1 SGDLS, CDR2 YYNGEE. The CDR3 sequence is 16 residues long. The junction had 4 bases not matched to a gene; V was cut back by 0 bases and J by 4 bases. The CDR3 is CASSVGLAGVGETQYF. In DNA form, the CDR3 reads TGTGCCAGCAGCGTAGGACTAGCGGGAGTCGGAGAGACCCAGTACTTC. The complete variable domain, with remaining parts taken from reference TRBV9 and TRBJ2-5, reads DSGVTQTPKHLITATGQRVTLRCSPRSGDLSVYWYQQSLDQGLQFLIQYYNGEERAKGNILERFSAQQFPDLHSELNLSSLELGDSALYFCASSVGLAGVGETQYFGPGTRLLVL.

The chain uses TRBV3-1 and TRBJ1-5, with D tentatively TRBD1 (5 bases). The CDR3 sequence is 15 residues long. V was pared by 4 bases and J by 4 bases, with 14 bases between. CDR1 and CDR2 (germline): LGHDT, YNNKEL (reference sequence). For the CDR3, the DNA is TGTGCCAGCAGCCGCCGTCTTGACAGTAATCAGCCCCAGCATTTT. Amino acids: CASSRRLDSNQPQHF. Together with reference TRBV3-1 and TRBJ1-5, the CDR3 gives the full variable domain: DTAVSQTPKYLVTQMGNDKSIKCEQNLGHDTMYWYKQDSKKFLKIMFSYNNKELIINETVPNRFSPKSPDKAHLNLHINSLELGDSAVYFCASSRRLDSNQPQHFGDGTRLSIL.

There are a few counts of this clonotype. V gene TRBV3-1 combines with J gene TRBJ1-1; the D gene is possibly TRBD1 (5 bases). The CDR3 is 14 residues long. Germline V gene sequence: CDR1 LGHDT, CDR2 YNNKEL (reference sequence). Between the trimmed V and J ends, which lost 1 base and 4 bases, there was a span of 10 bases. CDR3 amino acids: CASSQGGAATEAFF. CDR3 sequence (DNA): TGTGCCAGCAGCCAAGGTGGGGCCGCCACTGAAGCTTTCTTT.

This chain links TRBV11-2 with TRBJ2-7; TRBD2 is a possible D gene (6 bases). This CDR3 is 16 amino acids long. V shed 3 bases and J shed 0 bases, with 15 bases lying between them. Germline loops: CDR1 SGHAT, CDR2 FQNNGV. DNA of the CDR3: TGTGCCAGCAGCTTCGAGGTTAGCGGACTCTCCTACGAGCAGTACTTC. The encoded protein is CASSFEVSGLSYEQYF.

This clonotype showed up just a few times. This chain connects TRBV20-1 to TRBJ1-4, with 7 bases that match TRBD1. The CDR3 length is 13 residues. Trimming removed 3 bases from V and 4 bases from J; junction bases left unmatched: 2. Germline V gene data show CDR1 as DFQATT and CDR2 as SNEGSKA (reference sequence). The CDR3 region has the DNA TGCAGTGCTAGGACAGGGAATAATGAAAAACTGTTTTTT. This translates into CSARTGNNEKLFF.

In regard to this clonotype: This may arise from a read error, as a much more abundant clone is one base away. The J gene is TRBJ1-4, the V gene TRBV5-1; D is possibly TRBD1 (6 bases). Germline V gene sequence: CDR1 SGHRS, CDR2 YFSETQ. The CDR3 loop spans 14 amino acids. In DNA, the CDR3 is TGCGCCAGCAGACACGGACAGTCTAATGGAAAACTGTTTTTT. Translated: CASRHGQSNGKLFF.

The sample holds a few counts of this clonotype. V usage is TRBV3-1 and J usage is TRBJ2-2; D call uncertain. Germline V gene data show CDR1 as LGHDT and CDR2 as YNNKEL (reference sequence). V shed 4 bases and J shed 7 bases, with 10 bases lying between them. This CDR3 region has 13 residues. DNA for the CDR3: TGTGCCAGCAGCCCCGCCGGCTACGGGGAGCTGTTTTTT. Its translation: CASSPAGYGELFF.

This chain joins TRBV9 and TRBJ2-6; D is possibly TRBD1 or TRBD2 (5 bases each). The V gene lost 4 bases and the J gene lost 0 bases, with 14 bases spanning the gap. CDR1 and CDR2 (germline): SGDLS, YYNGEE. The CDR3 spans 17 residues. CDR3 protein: CASSFTGTPSGANVLTF. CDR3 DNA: TGTGCCAGCAGCTTCACCGGGACCCCCTCTGGGGCCAACGTCCTGACTTTC.

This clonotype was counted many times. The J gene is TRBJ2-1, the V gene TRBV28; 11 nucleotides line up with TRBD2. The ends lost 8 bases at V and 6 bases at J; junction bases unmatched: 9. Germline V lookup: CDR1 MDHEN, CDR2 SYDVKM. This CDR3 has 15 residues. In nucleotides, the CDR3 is TGTGCCAGCGGGGAACTAGCGGGAGATATCAATGAGCAGTTCTTC. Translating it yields CASGELAGDINEQFF.

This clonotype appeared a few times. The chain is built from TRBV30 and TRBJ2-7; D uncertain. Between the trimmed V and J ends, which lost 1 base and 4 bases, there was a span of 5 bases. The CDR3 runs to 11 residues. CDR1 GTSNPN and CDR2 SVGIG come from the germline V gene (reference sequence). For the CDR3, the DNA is TGTGCCTGGAGTGAGAGATACGAGCAGTACTTC. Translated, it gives CAWSERYEQYF.

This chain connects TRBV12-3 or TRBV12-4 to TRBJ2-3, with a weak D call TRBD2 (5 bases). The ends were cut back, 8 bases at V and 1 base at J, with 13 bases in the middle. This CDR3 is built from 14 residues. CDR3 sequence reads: CASEDSHGTDTQYF. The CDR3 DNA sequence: TGTGCCAGCGAGGACTCCCATGGCACAGATACGCAGTATTTT.

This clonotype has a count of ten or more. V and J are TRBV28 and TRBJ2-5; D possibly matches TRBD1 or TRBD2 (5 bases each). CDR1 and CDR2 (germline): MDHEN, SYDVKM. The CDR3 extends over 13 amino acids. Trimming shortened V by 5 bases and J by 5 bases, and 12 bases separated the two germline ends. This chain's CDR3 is CASSDFGTETQYF. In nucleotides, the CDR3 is TGTGCCAGCAGTGACTTTGGGACCGAGACCCAGTACTTC.

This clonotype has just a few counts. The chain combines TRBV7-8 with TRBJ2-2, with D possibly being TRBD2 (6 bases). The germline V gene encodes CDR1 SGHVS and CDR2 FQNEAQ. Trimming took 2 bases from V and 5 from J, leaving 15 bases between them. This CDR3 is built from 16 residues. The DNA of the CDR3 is TGTGCCAGCAGCTTAACCCGGGAGTACCCGACCGGGGAGCTGTTTTTT. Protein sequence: CASSLTREYPTGELFF.

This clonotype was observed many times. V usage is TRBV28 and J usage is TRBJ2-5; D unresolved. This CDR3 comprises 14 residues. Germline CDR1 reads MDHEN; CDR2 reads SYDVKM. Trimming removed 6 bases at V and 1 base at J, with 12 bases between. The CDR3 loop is CASRRPSLQETQYF. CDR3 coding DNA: TGTGCCAGCAGGAGGCCCTCGCTCCAAGAGACCCAGTACTTC.

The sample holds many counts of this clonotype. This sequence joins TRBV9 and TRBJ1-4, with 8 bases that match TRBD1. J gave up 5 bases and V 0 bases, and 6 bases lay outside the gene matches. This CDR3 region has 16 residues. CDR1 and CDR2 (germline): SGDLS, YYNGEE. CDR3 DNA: TGTGCCAGCAGCGTAGGGGGACAGGCAATCAATGAAAAACTGTTTTTT. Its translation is CASSVGGQAINEKLFF.

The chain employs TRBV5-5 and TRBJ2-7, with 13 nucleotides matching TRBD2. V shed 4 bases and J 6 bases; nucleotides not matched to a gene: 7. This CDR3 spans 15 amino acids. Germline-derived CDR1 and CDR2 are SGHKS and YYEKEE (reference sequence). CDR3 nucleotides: TGTGCCAGCAGCGCAGAGGGACTAGCGGGACTCGAGCAGTACTTC. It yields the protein CASSAEGLAGLEQYF.

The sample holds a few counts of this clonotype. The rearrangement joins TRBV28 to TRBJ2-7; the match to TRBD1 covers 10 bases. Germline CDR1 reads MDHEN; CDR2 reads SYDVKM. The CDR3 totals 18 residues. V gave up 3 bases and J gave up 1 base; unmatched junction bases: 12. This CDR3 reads CASSFSLDRGLTSYEQYF. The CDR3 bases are TGTGCCAGCAGTTTTTCCCTTGACAGGGGGCTAACTTCCTACGAGCAGTACTTC.